Presented here are 19 T cell receptor beta chains from one specimen sequenced in a study of cytomegalovirus exposure and HLA in healthy donors. The PCR employed 60 Vbeta primers together with 13 Jbeta primers. The data were produced by immunoSEQ multiplex PCR, yet TCRdb's version contains in-frame clones alone and is incomplete. The top ten hold approximately 14% of the sample, which has about 100,000 clones, about 75% seen once. The sequenced material came from PBMCs. The receptors originated from a male donor in good health and CMV-seropositive.

This rearrangement joins TRBV4-1 to TRBJ2-7; D is undetermined. The V end lost 0 bases, the J end lost 4 bases, and 13 bases lay between the germline ends. Per germline, CDR1 MGHRA and CDR2 YSYEKL. This CDR3 contains 15 residues. CDR3: CASSQEQHQNYEQYF. CDR3 coding DNA: TGCGCCAGCAGCCAAGAACAGCACCAAAATTACGAGCAGTACTTC.

This clone showed up just a few times. Here the CDR3 DNA reads TGTGCCAGCAGCCAACAGGGGGGCAATCAGCCCCAGCATTTT. It translates to CASSQQGGNQPQHF. This rearrangement joins TRBV7-2 to TRBJ1-5; 8 nucleotides align to TRBD1. The CDR3 runs 14 residues. J lost 2 bases, V lost 5 bases, and 2 bases had no gene match. CDR1 and CDR2 (germline): SGHTA, FQGNSA.

This chain links TRBV19 with TRBJ2-7, with D perhaps matching TRBD1 (5 bases). V was pared by 5 bases and J by 3 bases, with 14 bases between. The CDR3 covers 14 residues. Germline V gives CDR1 LNHDA, CDR2 SQIVND (reference sequence). The CDR3 sequence is CASSGQGALYEQYF. Here the CDR3 DNA reads TGTGCCAGTAGTGGCCAGGGTGCTCTCTACGAGCAGTACTTC.

The V gene is TRBV23-1, the J gene TRBJ1-1, with a possible D match to TRBD1 (5 bases). TRBV23-1 is placed among ORFs of uncertain function. V lost 0 bases and J lost 3, with 11 bases in between. The CDR3 runs to 15 residues. CDR3 region: CASSQSGARDTEAFF. CDR3 in DNA: TGCGCCAGCAGTCAATCAGGGGCCAGGGACACTGAAGCTTTCTTT.

This clone was found a few times. The chain combines TRBV6-6 with TRBJ1-1; unclear D gene. CDR3 length: 12 amino acids. Germline CDR1 MNHNY, CDR2 SVGAGI (reference sequence). V was cut by 4 bases and J by 4 bases, with 7 bases left in between. Written as DNA, the CDR3 is TGTGCCAGCAGTTCCGACTTCACTGAAGCTTTCTTT. Its protein is CASSSDFTEAFF.

This chain uses TRBV7-8 with TRBJ2-1; D perhaps matches TRBD2 (6 bases). CDR1 and CDR2 (germline): SGHVS, FQNEAQ. The CDR3 is 13 residues long. The CDR3 region has the DNA TGTGCGACGACTGGCGGGGACTACAATGAGCAGTTCTTC. This codes for CATTGGDYNEQFF.

The chain links TRBV15 to TRBJ1-6, with D possibly TRBD1 on 5 matching bases. The length of the CDR3 is 13 residues. V lost 3 bases, J lost 10 bases, and 10 bases lay in between. CDR1 and CDR2 from the germline V gene are LNHNV and YYDKDF (reference sequence). CDR3 amino acids: CATSRPGVSPLHF. For the CDR3, the DNA is TGTGCCACCAGCAGGCCGGGGGTATCACCCCTCCACTTT.

V is TRBV5-6 and J is TRBJ2-5; D possibly corresponds to TRBD2 (5 bases). Germline V CDR1 and CDR2: SGHDT, YYEEEE. The CDR3 has 14 residues. The V and J ends lost 0 bases and 5 bases respectively, with 11 bases between them. CDR3 in DNA: TGTGCCAGCAGCTTGGAGCTGCGAGGGGAGACCCAGTACTTC. Protein: CASSLELRGETQYF.

The chain combines TRBV5-1 with TRBJ2-5; 11 bases agree with TRBD1. The junction had 4 bases not matched to a gene; V was cut back by 1 base and J by 5 bases. This CDR3 region has 15 residues. Germline-derived CDR1 and CDR2 are SGHRS and YFSETQ. The chain's CDR3 is CASSLRTGGKETQYF. CDR3 DNA sequence: TGCGCCAGCAGCTTGCGGACAGGGGGCAAGGAGACCCAGTACTTC.

Only a few counts were recorded for this clone. V and J are TRBV7-9 and TRBJ1-1, with 8 bases aligning to TRBD1. Germline-derived CDR1 and CDR2 are SEHNR and FQNEAQ (reference sequence). The V gene end was trimmed by 4 bases and the J gene end by 5 bases; junction bases not matched to a gene: 15. This CDR3 contains 17 residues. The CDR3 sequence: CASSSWAGGAVGTEAFF. The CDR3 region has the DNA TGTGCCAGCAGCTCGTGGGCAGGGGGCGCCGTAGGGACTGAAGCTTTCTTT.

This clone has only a few counts. The chain recombines TRBV6-5 with TRBJ2-1; possible D gene TRBD2, 6 bases. Germline assignment: CDR1 MNHEY and CDR2 SVGAGI. With 6 bases removed from V and 12 bases from J, the gap between germline ends came to 15 bases. There are 12 residues in the CDR3. CDR3 nucleotide sequence: TGTGCCAGCAGCTGGGCCCGCGGGGCGCAGTTCTTC. It codes for CASSWARGAQFF.

In its sample, this clone was seen a few times. The chain has TRBV30 and TRBJ2-3, with D tentatively TRBD2 (7 bases). Germline loops: CDR1 GTSNPN, CDR2 SVGIG (reference sequence). The CDR3 consists of 15 residues. Trimming left V 3 bases short and J 0 bases short, with 13 bases between. The CDR3 DNA follows: TGTGCCTGGAGGGCTGGGAGGGGGAGCACAGATACGCAGTATTTT. It yields the protein CAWRAGRGSTDTQYF.

This clone came up a few times. Germline is not matched at one junction end, which may reflect a read error. The chain couples TRBV5-4 to TRBJ1-2; 9 bases agree with TRBD1. The CDR3 runs 15 residues. Germline lookup yields CDR1 SGHNT and CDR2 YYREEE (reference sequence). The CDR3 DNA is TGTGCCAGCAGCTTAGGGGCAGGACAGGGGCCGGCTAAGGTCTTC. This codes for CASSLGAGQGPAKVF.

The rearrangement uses TRBV2 and TRBJ2-7, with a tentative D call TRBD2 (5 bases). The CDR3 has 12 amino acids. CDR1 and CDR2 (germline): SNHLY, FYNNEI. V was pared by 5 bases and J by 5 bases, with 10 bases between. The CDR3, as DNA: TGTGCCAGCAGTCCGGGGTTAGACGAGCAGTACTTC. This encodes CASSPGLDEQYF.

This chain links TRBV6-1 with TRBJ2-1; 7 bases map to TRBD2. Germline V lookup: CDR1 MNHNS, CDR2 SASEGT. After removal of 0 bases from V and 5 bases from J, the junction contained 13 bases not matched to a gene. CDR3 length: 18 residues. The CDR3 DNA follows: TGTGCCAGCAGTGAAGCGCGGGGGTGGGAAAGGGACCACAATGAGCAGTTCTTC. Its protein product is CASSEARGWERDHNEQFF.

This clone has only a few counts. This chain joins TRBV19 and TRBJ1-1; 9 nucleotides line up with TRBD1. V shed 4 bases, J shed 5 bases, and the junction held 11 bases outside the gene matches. The CDR3 covers 16 residues. Germline V CDR1 and CDR2: LNHDA, SQIVND (reference sequence). CDR3 region: CASSTHRGPPRTEAFF. In DNA form, the CDR3 reads TGTGCCAGTAGTACGCACAGGGGGCCCCCTAGGACTGAAGCTTTCTTT.

V and J are TRBV5-4 and TRBJ2-7; D is unclear. The CDR3 contains 14 residues. Trimming stripped 2 bases from V and 2 bases from J, with 11 bases between. From germline, CDR1 is SGHNT and CDR2 YYREEE (reference sequence). CDR3 sequence (DNA): TGTGCCAGCAGCTTCCGAGCGCCCGCCTACGAGCAGTACTTC. Translation gives CASSFRAPAYEQYF.

The DNA of the CDR3 is TGTGCCAGCAGCGGACCCGGGACAGGGTCGAAGGAAGCTTTCTTT. Its translation is CASSGPGTGSKEAFF. The chain is built from TRBV9 and TRBJ1-1, with 9 positions matching TRBD1. Losses at the gene ends were 3 bases for V and 8 bases for J; bases not matched to a gene: 11. The V gene's germline CDR1 is SGDLS and CDR2 YYNGEE. This CDR3 has 15 residues.

In this sample, this clone turned up a few times. The chain has TRBV18 and TRBJ2-2; a possible D gene is TRBD2 (6 bases). In germline, CDR1 is KGHSH, CDR2 LQKENI. Trimming removed 3 bases at V and 3 bases at J, with 8 bases between. The CDR3 has 14 residues. CDR3 loop: CASSPGEDTGELFF. DNA of the CDR3: TGTGCCAGCTCACCGGGGGAGGACACCGGGGAGCTGTTTTTT.